This TCR beta chain came from a study of CD4 T cells in relation to SARS-CoV-2 and coronaviruses. A note on this clone: What it recognizes is unknown.

The CDR3 spans 14 residues. Germline assignment: CDR1 SNHLY and CDR2 FYNNEI. V was trimmed by 10 bases and J by 3 bases, leaving 15 bases between them. TCRdb keeps only in-frame clones here, not all; method: immunoSEQ multiplex PCR. The sample lists about 43,000 clones, over 75% occurring once. This clonotype was sampled from an adult with COVID-19. The V and J genes are TRBV2 and TRBJ2-2; D not certain. Material: naive CD4+ T cells from PBMCs, cultured in vitro. As to subset: naive CD4+ T cells isolated by negative enrichment. The CDR3 bases are TGTGCCACCCGGGCGCGTTCTCACACCGGGGAGCTGTTTTTT. Translating gives CATRARSHTGELFF.